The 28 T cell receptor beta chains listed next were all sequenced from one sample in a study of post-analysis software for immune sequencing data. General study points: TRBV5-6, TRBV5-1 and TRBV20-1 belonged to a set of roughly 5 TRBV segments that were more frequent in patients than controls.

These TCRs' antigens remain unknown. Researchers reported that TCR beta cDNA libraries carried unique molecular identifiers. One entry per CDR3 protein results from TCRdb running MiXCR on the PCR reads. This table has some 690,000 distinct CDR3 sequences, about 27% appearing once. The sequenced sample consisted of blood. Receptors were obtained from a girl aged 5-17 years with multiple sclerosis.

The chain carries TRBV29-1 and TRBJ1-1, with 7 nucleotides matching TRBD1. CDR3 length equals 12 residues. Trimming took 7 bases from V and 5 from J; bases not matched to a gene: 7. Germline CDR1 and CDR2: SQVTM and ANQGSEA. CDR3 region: CSGRGRGTEAFF. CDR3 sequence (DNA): TGCAGCGGTAGGGGGCGCGGAACTGAAGCTTTCTTT.

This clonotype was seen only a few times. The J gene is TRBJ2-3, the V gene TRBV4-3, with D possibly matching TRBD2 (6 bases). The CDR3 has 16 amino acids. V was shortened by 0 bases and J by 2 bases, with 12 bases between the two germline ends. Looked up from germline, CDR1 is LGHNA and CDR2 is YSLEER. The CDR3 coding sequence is TGCGCCAGCAGCCAAGATAGCGGCGGATACACAGATACGCAGTATTTT. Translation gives CASSQDSGGYTDTQYF.

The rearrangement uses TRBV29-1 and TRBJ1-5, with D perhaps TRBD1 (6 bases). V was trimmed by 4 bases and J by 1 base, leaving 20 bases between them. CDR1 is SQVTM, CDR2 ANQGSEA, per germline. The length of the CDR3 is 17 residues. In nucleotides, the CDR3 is TGCAGCGTTGCATTAGGGCAGGGGATATCGAGCAATCAGCCCCAGCATTTT. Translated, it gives CSVALGQGISSNQPQHF. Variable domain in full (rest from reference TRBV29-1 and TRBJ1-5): SAVISQKPSRDICQRGTSLTIQCQVDSQVTMMFWYRQQPGQSLTLIATANQGSEATYESGFVIDKFPISRPNLTFSTLTVSNMSPEDSSIYLCSVALGQGISSNQPQHFGDGTRLSIL.

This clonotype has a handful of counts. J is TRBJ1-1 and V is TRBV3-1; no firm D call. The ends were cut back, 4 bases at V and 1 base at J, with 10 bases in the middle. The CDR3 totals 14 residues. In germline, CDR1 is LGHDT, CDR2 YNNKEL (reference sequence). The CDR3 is CASSPRIGNTEAFF. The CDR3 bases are TGTGCCAGCAGCCCCCGAATAGGGAACACTGAAGCTTTCTTT.

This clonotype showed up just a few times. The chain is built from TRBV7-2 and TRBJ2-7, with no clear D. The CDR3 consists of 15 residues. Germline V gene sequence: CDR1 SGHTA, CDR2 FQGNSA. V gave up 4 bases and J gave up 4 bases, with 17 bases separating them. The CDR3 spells CASSSHSRQNYEQYF. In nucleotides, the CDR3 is TGTGCCAGCAGCTCCCACTCGAGGCAGAATTACGAGCAGTACTTC.

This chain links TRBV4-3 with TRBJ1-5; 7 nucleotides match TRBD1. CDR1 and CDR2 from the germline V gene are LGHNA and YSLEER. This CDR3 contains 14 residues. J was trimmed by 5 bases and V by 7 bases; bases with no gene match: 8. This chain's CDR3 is CASKTGQGDQPQHF. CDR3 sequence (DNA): TGCGCCAGCAAAACAGGGCAGGGGGATCAGCCCCAGCATTTT.

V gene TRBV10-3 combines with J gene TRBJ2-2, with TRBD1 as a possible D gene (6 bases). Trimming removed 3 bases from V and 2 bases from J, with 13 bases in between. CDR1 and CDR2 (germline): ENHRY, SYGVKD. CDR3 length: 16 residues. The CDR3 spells CAISEGGRRNTGELFF. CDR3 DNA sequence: TGTGCCATCAGTGAAGGGGGACGGCGAAACACCGGGGAGCTGTTTTTT.

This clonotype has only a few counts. DNA of the CDR3: TGCAGTTCATCACGGGAACGGGGAAGCAATGAGCAGTTCTTC. It encodes CSSSRERGSNEQFF. This chain joins TRBV20-1 and TRBJ2-1, with D possibly matching TRBD2 (5 bases). V was trimmed by 8 bases and J by 6 bases, leaving 20 bases between them. Germline loops: CDR1 DFQATT, CDR2 SNEGSKA (reference sequence). CDR3 length: 14 amino acids.

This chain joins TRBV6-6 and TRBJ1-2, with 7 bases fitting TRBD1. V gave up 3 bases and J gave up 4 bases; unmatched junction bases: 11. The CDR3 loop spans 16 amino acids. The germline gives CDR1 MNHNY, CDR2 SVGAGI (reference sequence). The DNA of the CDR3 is TGTGCCAGCAGTTATTACGGGACAGACGCCTTCTATGGCTACACCTTC. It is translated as CASSYYGTDAFYGYTF.

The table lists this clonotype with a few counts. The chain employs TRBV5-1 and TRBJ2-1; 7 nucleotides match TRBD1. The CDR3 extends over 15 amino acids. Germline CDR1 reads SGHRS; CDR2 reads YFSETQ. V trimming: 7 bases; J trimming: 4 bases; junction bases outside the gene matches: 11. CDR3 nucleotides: TGCGCCAGCGCTTGGGCAAAGGGACAGTACAATGAGCAGTTCTTC. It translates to CASAWAKGQYNEQFF.

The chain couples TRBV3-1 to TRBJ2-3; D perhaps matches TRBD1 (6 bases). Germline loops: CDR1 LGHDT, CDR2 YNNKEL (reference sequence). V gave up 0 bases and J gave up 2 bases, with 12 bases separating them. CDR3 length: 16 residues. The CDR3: CASSQEGAGATDTQYF. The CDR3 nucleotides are TGTGCCAGCAGCCAAGAAGGCGCAGGGGCCACAGATACGCAGTATTTT.

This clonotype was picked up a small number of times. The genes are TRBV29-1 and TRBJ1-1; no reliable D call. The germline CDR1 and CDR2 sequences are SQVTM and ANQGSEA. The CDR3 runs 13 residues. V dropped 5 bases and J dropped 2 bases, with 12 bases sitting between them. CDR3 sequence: CSVCREVNTEAFF. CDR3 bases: TGCAGCGTTTGTAGGGAGGTCAACACTGAAGCTTTCTTT.

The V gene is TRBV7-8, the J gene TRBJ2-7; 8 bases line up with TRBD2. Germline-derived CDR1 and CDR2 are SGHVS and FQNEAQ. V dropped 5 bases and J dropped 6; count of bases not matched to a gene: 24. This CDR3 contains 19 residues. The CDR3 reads CASSRGSGEARLRACEQYF. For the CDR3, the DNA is TGTGCCAGCAGCCGTGGTAGCGGGGAGGCACGCCTGAGGGCCTGCGAGCAGTACTTC.

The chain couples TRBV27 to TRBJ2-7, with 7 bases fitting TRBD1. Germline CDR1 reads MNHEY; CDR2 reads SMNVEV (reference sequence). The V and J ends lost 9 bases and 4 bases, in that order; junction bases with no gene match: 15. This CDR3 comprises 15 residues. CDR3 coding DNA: TGTGCCAGTAATTTACCAGGGGACAGACCTTACGAGCAGTACTTC. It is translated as CASNLPGDRPYEQYF.

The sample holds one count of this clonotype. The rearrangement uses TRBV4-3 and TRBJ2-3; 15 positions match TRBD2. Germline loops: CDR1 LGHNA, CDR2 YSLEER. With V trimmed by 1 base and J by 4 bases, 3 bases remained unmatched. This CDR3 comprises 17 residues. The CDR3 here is CASSQAGLAGGPDTQYF. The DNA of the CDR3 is TGCGCCAGCAGCCAAGCGGGACTAGCGGGAGGTCCAGATACGCAGTATTTT.

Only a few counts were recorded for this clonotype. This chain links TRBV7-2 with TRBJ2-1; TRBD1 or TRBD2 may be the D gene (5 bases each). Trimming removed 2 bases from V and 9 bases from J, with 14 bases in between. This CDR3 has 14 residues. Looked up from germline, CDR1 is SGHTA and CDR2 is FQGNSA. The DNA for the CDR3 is TGTGCCAGCAGCTTAAAGGTGGCTGGGGGTGAGCAGTTCTTC. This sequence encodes CASSLKVAGGEQFF. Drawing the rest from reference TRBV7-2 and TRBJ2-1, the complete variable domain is GAGVSQSPSNKVTEKGKDVELRCDPISGHTALYWYRQSLGQGLEFLIYFQGNSAPDKSGLPSDRFSAERTGGSVSTLTIQRTQQEDSAVYLCASSLKVAGGEQFFGPGTRLTVL.

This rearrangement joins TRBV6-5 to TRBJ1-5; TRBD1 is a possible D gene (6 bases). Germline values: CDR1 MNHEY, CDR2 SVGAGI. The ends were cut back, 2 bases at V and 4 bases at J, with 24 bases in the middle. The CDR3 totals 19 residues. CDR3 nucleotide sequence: TGTGCCAGCAGTTACCCTAAGGGGGACCAAATACCCATTAATCAGCCCCAGCATTTT. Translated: CASSYPKGDQIPINQPQHF.

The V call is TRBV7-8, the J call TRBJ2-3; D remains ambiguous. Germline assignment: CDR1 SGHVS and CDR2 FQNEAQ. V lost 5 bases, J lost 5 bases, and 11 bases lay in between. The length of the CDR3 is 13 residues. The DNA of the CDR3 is TGTGCCAGCAGCCCACGGATCCGAGATACGCAGTATTTT. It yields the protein CASSPRIRDTQYF.

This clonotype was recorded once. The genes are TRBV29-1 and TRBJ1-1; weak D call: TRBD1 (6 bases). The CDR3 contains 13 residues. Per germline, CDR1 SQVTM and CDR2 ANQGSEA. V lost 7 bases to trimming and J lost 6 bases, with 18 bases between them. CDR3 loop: CSAHFRGRAEAFF. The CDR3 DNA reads TGCAGCGCCCATTTCAGGGGAAGAGCTGAAGCTTTCTTT.

CDR3 residues: CATSSTVSYNEQFF. Here the CDR3 DNA reads TGTGCCACCAGTAGTACGGTCTCCTACAATGAGCAGTTCTTC. The chain couples TRBV24-1 to TRBJ2-1; D is uncertain. This CDR3 is built from 14 residues. Looked up from germline, CDR1 is KGHDR and CDR2 is SFDVKD. V was pared by 6 bases and J by 0 bases, with 8 bases between.

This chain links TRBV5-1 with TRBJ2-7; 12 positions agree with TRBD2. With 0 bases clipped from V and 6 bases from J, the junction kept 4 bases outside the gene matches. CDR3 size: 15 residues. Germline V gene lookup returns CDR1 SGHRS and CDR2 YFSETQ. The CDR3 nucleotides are TGCGCCAGCAGCTTGGGACTAGCGGGAGATATCGAGCAGTACTTC. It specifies CASSLGLAGDIEQYF.

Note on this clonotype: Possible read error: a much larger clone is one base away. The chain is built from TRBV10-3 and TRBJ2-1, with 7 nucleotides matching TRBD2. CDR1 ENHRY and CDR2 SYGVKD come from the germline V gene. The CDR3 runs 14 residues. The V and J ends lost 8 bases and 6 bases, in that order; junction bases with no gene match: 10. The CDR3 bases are TGTGCCATCGGCCCGGGACTAAGCATCAATGAGCAGTTCTTC. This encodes CAIGPGLSINEQFF.

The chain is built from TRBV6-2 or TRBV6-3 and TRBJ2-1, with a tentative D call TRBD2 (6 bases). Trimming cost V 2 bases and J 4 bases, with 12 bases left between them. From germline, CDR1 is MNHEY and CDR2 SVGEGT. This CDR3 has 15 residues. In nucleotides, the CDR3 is TGTGCCAGCAGTTACCCATTGACTAGGTACAATGAGCAGTTCTTC. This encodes CASSYPLTRYNEQFF.

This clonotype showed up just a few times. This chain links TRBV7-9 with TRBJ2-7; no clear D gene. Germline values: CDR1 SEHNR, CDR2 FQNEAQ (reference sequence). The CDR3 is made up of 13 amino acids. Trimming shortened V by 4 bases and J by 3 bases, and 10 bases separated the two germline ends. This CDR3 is CASSSPPVYEQYF. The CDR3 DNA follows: TGTGCCAGCAGCTCCCCCCCAGTCTACGAGCAGTACTTC.

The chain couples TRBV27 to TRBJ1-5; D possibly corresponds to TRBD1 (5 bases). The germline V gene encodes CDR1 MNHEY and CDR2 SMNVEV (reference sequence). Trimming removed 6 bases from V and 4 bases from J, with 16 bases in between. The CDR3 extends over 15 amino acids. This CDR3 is CASRPMGEQNQPQHF. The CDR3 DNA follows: TGTGCCAGCAGGCCGATGGGGGAGCAAAATCAGCCCCAGCATTTT.

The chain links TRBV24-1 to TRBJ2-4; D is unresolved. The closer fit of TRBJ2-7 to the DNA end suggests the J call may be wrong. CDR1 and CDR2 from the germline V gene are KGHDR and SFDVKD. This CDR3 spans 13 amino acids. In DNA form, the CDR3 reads TGTGCCACCGAAGGTGGATATTCCGACGAGCAGTACTTC. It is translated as CATEGGYSDEQYF.

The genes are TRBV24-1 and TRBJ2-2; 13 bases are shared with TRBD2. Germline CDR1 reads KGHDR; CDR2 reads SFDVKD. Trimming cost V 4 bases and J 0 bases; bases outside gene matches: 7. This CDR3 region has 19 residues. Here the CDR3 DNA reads TGTGCCACCAGTGACCCTGGACTAGCGGGAGCCGCGAACACCGGGGAGCTGTTTTTT. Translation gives CATSDPGLAGAANTGELFF.

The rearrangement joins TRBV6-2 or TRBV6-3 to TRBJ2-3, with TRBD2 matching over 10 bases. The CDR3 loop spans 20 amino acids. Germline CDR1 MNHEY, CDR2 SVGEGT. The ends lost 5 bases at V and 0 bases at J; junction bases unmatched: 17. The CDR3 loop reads CASSLRIDGTSDTSTDTQYF. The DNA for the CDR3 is TGTGCCAGCAGTCTACGAATCGACGGGACTAGCGATACTAGCACAGATACGCAGTATTTT.